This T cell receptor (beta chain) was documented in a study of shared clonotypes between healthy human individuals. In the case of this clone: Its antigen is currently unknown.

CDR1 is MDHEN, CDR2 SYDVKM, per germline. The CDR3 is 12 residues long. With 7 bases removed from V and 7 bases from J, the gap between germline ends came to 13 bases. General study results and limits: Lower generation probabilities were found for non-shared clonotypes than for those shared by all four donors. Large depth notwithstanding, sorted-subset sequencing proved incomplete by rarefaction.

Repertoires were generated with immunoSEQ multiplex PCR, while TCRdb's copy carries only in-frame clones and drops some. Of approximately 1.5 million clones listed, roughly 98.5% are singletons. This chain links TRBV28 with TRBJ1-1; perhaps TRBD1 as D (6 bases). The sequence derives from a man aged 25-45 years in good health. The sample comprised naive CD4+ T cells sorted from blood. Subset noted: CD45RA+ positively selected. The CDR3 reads CASITDSYEAFF. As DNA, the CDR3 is TGTGCCAGCATTACGGACAGCTATGAAGCTTTCTTT.